What follows are 20 T cell receptor beta chains derived from one specimen sequenced in a study of control samples from healthy donors and cancer patients. This table comes from immunoSEQ multiplex PCR, and its TCRdb copy is limited to in-frame clones, with some not included. The sample lists 120,000 or so clones; around 94% were seen once. The sequenced sample consisted of PBMCs. All receptors come from a man older than 75 with head and neck cancer.

The genes are TRBV4-3 and TRBJ2-1; 9 positions match TRBD1. The CDR3 is made up of 14 amino acids. J was trimmed by 9 bases and V by 4 bases; bases with no gene match: 7. Per germline, CDR1 LGHNA and CDR2 YSLEER. This CDR3 is CASSLNRGPGEQFF. CDR3 bases: TGCGCCAGCAGCCTTAACAGGGGGCCGGGTGAGCAGTTCTTC.

The chain recombines TRBV16 with TRBJ1-1; D not certain. Germline CDR1 reads KGHSY; CDR2 reads FQNENV. V gave up 4 bases and J gave up 5 bases, with 17 bases separating them. The CDR3 totals 15 residues. In DNA, the CDR3 is TGTGCCAGCAGCCCGCTAGCCGGACCGGGTACTGAAGCTTTCTTT. As protein: CASSPLAGPGTEAFF. The full variable domain, its missing parts supplied by reference TRBV16 and TRBJ1-1, is GEEVAQTPKHLVRGEGQKAKLYCAPIKGHSYVFWYQQVLKNEFKFLISFQNENVFDETGMPKERFSAKCLPNSPCSLEIQATKLEDSAVYFCASSPLAGPGTEAFFGQGTRLTVV.

This chain links TRBV5-1 with TRBJ1-4; TRBD1 matches 7 bases. J gave up 8 bases and V 0 bases, and 4 bases lay outside the gene matches. This CDR3 is 14 amino acids long. In germline, CDR1 is SGHRS, CDR2 YFSETQ. The CDR3 here is CASSLAGTDEKLFF. CDR3 DNA: TGCGCCAGCAGCTTGGCCGGGACAGACGAAAAACTGTTTTTT. Full variable domain (rest looked up from reference TRBV5-1 and TRBJ1-4): KAGVTQTPRYLIKTRGQQVTLSCSPISGHRSVSWYQQTPGQGLQFLFEYFSETQRNKGNFPGRFSGRQFSNSRSEMNVSTLELGDSALYLCASSLAGTDEKLFFGSGTQLSVL.

This chain joins TRBV3-1 (or the pseudogene TRBV3-2) and TRBJ2-5, with 8 bases fitting TRBD2. The CDR3 length is 15 residues. The germline gives CDR1 LGHDT, CDR2 YNNKEL (reference sequence). The trim removed 4 bases at V and 6 bases at J, leaving 10 bases unmatched. This chain's CDR3 is CASSPFGTSSKTQYF. As DNA, the CDR3 is TGTGCCAGCAGCCCCTTTGGGACTAGTAGTAAGACCCAGTACTTC.

The J gene is TRBJ2-5, the V gene TRBV6-5; D is unclear. Germline assignment: CDR1 MNHEY and CDR2 SVGAGI. This CDR3 is built from 12 residues. CDR3 sequence: CGVAYLQETQYF. CDR3 sequence (DNA): TGTGGGGTGGCGTACCTCCAAGAGACCCAGTACTTC.

The genes are TRBV18 and TRBJ2-7; the match to TRBD1 covers 12 bases. J was trimmed by 4 bases and V by 4 bases; bases with no gene match: 29. Germline CDR1 is KGHSH and CDR2 is LQKENI. The CDR3 contains 23 residues. CDR3 sequence (DNA): TGTGCCAGCTCACTTCCTAGGGGACAGGGGGCTTTGGCGGGAGAACGCCGAATATACGAGCAGTACTTC. Translated: CASSLPRGQGALAGERRIYEQYF.

This chain uses TRBV19 with TRBJ2-7; D possibly uses TRBD1 or TRBD2 (5 bases each). The CDR3 extends over 16 amino acids. V lost 1 base and J lost 3, with 16 bases in between. Germline CDR1 LNHDA, CDR2 SQIVND (reference sequence). The CDR3 bases are TGTGCCAGTAGTATAGGTGGGGGAAGCGGTGTCTACGAGCAGTACTTC. Encoded protein: CASSIGGGSGVYEQYF.

The V gene is TRBV19, the J gene TRBJ1-2, with 9 nucleotides matching TRBD1. The V gene end was trimmed by 5 bases and the J gene end by 5 bases; junction bases not matched to a gene: 9. CDR3 length: 15 residues. Germline V lookup: CDR1 LNHDA, CDR2 SQIVND (reference sequence). The CDR3 protein is CASSLQQGAGYGYTF. CDR3 coding DNA: TGTGCCAGTAGTCTTCAACAGGGGGCGGGGTATGGCTACACCTTC.

This chain's CDR3 is CASTPGGAGWNTEAFF. CDR3 in DNA: TGTGCCAGCACCCCGGGGGGGGCGGGCTGGAACACTGAAGCTTTCTTT. The V and J genes are TRBV7-9 and TRBJ1-1, with D maybe TRBD1 (6 bases). The CDR3 sequence is 16 residues long. The V end lost 7 bases, the J end lost 1 base, and 19 bases lay between the germline ends. Looked up from germline, CDR1 is SEHNR and CDR2 is FQNEAQ (reference sequence).

J is TRBJ1-5 and V is TRBV19, with no clear D. The CDR3 is 13 amino acids. V lost 3 bases, J lost 5 bases, and 8 bases lay in between. Germline V gene lookup returns CDR1 LNHDA and CDR2 SQIVND (reference sequence). The CDR3 bases are TGTGCCAGTAGTATGGGTGGGGATCAGCCCCAGCATTTT. Protein product: CASSMGGDQPQHF.

This clone was seen a few times. The chain recombines TRBV7-9 with TRBJ2-7; D is unresolved. Germline V gene sequence: CDR1 SEHNR, CDR2 FQNEAQ (reference sequence). The CDR3 extends over 13 amino acids. Trimming took off 5 bases at V and 6 bases at J, with 14 bases between the two ends. The CDR3 DNA sequence: TGTGCCAGCAGCGAGACTGGGGTCGGCGAGCAGTACTTC. Its translation: CASSETGVGEQYF.

The rearrangement uses TRBV12-5 and TRBJ2-2; 10 nucleotides match TRBD2. This CDR3 has 16 residues. Germline CDR1 LGHNT, CDR2 FRNRAP. V shed 3 bases and J 3 bases; nucleotides not matched to a gene: 4. The CDR3 loop reads CASGFTSGADTGELFF. The CDR3 nucleotides are TGTGCTAGTGGTTTCACTAGCGGGGCGGACACCGGGGAGCTGTTTTTT.

The chain carries TRBV10-1 and TRBJ2-7; 9 bases are shared with TRBD2. Germline trimming cut 5 bases from V and 2 bases from J; bases unmatched to any gene: 1. This CDR3 region has 13 residues. Germline V gene lookup returns CDR1 WNHNN and CDR2 SYGVQD (reference sequence). The CDR3 region is CASSRTSAYEQYF. DNA of the CDR3: TGCGCCAGCAGTAGGACTAGCGCCTACGAGCAGTACTTC.

The gene calls are TRBV5-1 and TRBJ1-1; no firm D call. Trimming cost V 4 bases and J 0 bases, with 10 bases left between them. Germline V lookup: CDR1 SGHRS, CDR2 YFSETQ. This CDR3 region has 14 residues. The CDR3 sequence is CASSLDGLNTEAFF. The CDR3 DNA reads as TGCGCCAGCAGCCTAGACGGACTGAACACTGAAGCTTTCTTT.

This clone was seen once. The rearrangement joins TRBV27 to TRBJ1-2, with D possibly being TRBD1 (5 bases). CDR1 MNHEY and CDR2 SMNVEV come from the germline V gene (reference sequence). The V gene lost 6 bases and the J gene lost 4 bases, with 12 bases spanning the gap. The CDR3 totals 13 residues. CDR3 residues: CASRARGSYGYTF. In DNA form, the CDR3 reads TGTGCCAGCAGGGCACGGGGGAGCTATGGCTACACCTTC.

The chain couples TRBV19 to TRBJ2-2, with 9 bases lining up with TRBD2. V shed 6 bases, J shed 0 bases, and the junction held 2 bases outside the gene matches. The CDR3 consists of 15 residues. The germline V gene has CDR1 LNHDA and CDR2 SQIVND (reference sequence). CDR3 coding DNA: TGTGCCAGTAGCCCTAGCGGGACGAACACCGGGGAGCTGTTTTTT. Its translation is CASSPSGTNTGELFF.

J is TRBJ2-7 and V is TRBV30, with a possible D match to TRBD1 (5 bases). V was shortened by 0 bases and J by 7 bases, with 19 bases between the two germline ends. The germline gives CDR1 GTSNPN, CDR2 SVGIG (reference sequence). CDR3 length: 15 residues. The CDR3 coding sequence is TGTGCCTGGAGTGTAAGGGGCCTGTACCCGGTGGAGCAGTACTTC. It translates to CAWSVRGLYPVEQYF.

The chain uses TRBV5-4 and TRBJ1-1, with a tentative D call TRBD1 (5 bases). CDR3 length equals 15 residues. V lost 0 bases and J 1 base, leaving 10 bases between the germline ends. CDR1 SGHNT and CDR2 YYREEE come from the germline V gene (reference sequence). As DNA, the CDR3 is TGTGCCAGCAGCTTGGATCAGGGAGGGAACACTGAAGCTTTCTTT. This codes for CASSLDQGGNTEAFF.

The rearrangement uses TRBV9 and TRBJ1-2, with D possibly TRBD1 on 5 matching bases. The germline V and J ends were trimmed by 0 bases and 4 bases, with 13 bases remaining between them. Germline V gene data show CDR1 as SGDLS and CDR2 as YYNGEE. The CDR3 covers 15 residues. In DNA form, the CDR3 reads TGTGCCAGCAGCGTAGCTACGGCAGGGATCTATGGCTACACCTTC. Residues: CASSVATAGIYGYTF.

The V gene is TRBV3-1 (or the pseudogene TRBV3-2), the J gene TRBJ1-1; 9 bases agree with TRBD1. The V segment lost 1 base and the J segment 3 bases; nucleotides outside the gene matches: 6. Germline V CDR1 and CDR2: LGHDT, YNNKEL (reference sequence). The CDR3 is 16 amino acids. The CDR3 DNA reads as TGTGCCAGCAGCCAAGCGGGACAGGGTAAGGACACTGAAGCTTTCTTT. Translating gives CASSQAGQGKDTEAFF.